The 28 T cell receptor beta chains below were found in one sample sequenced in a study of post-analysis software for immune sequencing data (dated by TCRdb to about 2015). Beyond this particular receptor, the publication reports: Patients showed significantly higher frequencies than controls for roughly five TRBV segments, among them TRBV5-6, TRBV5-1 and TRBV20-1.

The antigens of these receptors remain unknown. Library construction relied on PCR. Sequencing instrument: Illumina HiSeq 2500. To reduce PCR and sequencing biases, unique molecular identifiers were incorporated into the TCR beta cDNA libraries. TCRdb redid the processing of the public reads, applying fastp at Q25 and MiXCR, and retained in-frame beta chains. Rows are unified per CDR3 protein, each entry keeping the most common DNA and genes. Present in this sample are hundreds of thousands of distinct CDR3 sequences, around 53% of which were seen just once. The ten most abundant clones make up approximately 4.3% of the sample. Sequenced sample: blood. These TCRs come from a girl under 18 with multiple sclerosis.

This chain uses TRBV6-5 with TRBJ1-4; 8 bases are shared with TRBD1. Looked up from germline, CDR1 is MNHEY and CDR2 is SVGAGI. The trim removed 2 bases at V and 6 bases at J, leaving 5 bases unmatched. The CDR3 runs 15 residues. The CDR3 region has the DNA TGTGCCAGCAGTTACCTGGCAGGGGGCGATGAAAAACTGTTTTTT. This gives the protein CASSYLAGGDEKLFF.

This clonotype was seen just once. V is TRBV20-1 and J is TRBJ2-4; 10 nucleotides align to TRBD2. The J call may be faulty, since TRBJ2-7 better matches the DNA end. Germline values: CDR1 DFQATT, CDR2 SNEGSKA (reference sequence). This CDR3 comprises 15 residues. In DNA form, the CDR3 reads TGCAGTGCTAGAGATCCTAGCGGGAGTACCTACGAGCAGTACTTC. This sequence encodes CSARDPSGSTYEQYF.

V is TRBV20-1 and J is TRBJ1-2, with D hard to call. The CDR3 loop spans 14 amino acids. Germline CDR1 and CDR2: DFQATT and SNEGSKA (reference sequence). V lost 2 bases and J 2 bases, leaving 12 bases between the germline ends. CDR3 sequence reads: CSARLPAGNYGYTF. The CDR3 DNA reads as TGCAGTGCTAGACTCCCAGCAGGCAACTATGGCTACACCTTC.

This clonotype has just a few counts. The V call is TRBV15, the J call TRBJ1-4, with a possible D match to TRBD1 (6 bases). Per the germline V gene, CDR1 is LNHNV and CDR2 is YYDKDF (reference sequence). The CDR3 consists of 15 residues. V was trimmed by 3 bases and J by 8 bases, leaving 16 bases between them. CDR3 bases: TGTGCCACCAGCAGTTTTGGGGGGCGGGAAGAAAAACTGTTTTTT. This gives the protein CATSSFGGREEKLFF.

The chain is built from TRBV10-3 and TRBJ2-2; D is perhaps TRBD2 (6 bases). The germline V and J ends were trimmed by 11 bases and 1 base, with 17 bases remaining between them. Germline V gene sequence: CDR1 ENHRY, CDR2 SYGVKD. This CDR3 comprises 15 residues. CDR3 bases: TGTGCCTCCCTGCCTAGCGCCTTGAACACCGGGGAGCTGTTTTTT. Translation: CASLPSALNTGELFF.

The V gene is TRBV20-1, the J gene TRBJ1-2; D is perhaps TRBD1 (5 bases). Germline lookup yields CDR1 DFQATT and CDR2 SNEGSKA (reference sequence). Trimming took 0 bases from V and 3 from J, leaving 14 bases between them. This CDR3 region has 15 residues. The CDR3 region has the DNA TGCAGTGCTAGAGATCGCCGGGGGGTGGACTATGGCTACACCTTC. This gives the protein CSARDRRGVDYGYTF.

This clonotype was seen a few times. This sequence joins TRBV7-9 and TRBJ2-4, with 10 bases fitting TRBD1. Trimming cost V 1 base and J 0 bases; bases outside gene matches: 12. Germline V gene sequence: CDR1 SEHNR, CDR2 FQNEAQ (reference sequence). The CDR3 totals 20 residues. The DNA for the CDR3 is TGTGCCAGCAGCTTAGGAGCGACGGGACAGGGGACCTTAGCCAAAAACATTCAGTACTTC. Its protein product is CASSLGATGQGTLAKNIQYF.

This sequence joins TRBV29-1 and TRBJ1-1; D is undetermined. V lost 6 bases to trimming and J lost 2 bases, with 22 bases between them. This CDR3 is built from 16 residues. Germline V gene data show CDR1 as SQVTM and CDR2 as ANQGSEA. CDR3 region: CSVAWPSFQVNTEAFF. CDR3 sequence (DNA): TGCAGCGTCGCTTGGCCCTCATTCCAGGTTAACACTGAAGCTTTCTTT.

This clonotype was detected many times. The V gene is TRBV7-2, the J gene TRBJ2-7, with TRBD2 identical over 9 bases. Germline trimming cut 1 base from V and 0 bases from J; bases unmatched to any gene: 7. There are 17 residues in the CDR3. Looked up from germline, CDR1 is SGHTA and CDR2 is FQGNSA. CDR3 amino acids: CASSLGWLAGSSYEQYF. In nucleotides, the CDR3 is TGTGCCAGCAGCTTAGGGTGGCTAGCGGGAAGCTCCTACGAGCAGTACTTC.

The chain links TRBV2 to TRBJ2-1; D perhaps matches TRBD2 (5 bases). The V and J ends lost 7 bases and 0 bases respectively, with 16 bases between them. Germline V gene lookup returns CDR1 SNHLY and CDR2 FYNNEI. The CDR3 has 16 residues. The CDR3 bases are TGTGCCAGCAACCCCGACCGAGCGGCCTCCTACAATGAGCAGTTCTTC. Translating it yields CASNPDRAASYNEQFF.

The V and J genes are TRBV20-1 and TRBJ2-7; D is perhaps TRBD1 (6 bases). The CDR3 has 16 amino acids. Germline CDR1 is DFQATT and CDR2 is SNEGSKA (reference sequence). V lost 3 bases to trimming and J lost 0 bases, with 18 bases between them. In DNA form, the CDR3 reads TGCAGTGCTAGTGCTTGGGGGACACAGAGCTCCTACGAGCAGTACTTC. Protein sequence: CSASAWGTQSSYEQYF.

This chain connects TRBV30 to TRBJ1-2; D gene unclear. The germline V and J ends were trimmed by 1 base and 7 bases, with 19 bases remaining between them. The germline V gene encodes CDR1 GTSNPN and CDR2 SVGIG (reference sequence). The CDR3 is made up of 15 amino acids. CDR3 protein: CAWSGTFTTASGYTF. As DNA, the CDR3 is TGTGCCTGGAGTGGTACCTTCACGACCGCCTCTGGCTACACCTTC. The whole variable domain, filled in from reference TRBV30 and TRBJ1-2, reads SQTIHQWPATLVQPVGSPLSLECTVEGTSNPNLYWYRQAAGRGLQLLFYSVGIGQISSEVPQNLSASRPQDRQFILSSKKLLLSDSGFYLCAWSGTFTTASGYTFGSGTRLTVV.

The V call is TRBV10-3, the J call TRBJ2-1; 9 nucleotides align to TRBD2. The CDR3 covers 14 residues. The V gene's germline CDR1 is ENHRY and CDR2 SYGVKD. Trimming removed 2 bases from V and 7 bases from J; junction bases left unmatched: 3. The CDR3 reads CAISESGRSNEQFF. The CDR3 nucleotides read TGTGCCATCAGTGAGAGCGGGAGGTCGAATGAGCAGTTCTTC.

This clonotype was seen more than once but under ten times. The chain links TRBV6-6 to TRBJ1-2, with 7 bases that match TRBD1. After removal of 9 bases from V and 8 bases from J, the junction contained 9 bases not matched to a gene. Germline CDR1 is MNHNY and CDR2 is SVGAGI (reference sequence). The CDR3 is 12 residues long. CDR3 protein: CASLRGRGGYTF. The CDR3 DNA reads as TGTGCCAGTTTAAGGGGGCGCGGAGGCTACACCTTC.

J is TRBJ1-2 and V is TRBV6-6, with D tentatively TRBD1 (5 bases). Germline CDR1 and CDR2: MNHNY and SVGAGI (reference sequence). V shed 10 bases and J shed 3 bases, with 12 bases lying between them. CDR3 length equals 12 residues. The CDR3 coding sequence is TGTGCCACCGCCCGAGGGGACTATGGCTACACCTTC. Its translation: CATARGDYGYTF.

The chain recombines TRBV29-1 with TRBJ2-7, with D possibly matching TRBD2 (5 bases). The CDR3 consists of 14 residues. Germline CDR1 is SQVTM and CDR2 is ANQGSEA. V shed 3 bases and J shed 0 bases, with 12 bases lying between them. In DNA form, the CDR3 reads TGCAGCGTTGACTCAGGACTCCACTCCTACGAGCAGTACTTC. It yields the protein CSVDSGLHSYEQYF.

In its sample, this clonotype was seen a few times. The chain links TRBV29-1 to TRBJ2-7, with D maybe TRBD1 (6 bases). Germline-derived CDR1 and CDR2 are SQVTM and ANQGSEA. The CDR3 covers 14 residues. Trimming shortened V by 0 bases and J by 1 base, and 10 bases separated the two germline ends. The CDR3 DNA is TGCAGCGTTGAAGAGAACAGGGAATCCTACGAGCAGTACTTC. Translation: CSVEENRESYEQYF.

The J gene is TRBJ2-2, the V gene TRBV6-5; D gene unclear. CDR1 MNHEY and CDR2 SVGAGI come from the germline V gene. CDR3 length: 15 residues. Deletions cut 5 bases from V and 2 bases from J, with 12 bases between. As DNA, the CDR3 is TGTGCCAGCAGTCTGCTTGGGATCAACACCGGGGAGCTGTTTTTT. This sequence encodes CASSLLGINTGELFF.

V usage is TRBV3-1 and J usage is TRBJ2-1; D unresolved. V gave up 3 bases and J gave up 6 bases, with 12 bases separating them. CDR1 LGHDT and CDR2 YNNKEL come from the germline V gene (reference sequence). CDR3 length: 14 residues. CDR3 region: CASSQLGGLNEQFF. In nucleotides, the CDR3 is TGTGCCAGCAGCCAGCTCGGCGGTCTCAATGAGCAGTTCTTC.

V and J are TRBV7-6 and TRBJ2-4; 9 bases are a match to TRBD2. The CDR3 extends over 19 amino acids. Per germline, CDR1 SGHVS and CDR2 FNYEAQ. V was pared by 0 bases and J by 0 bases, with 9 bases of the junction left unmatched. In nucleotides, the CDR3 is TGTGCCAGCAGCTTAGCGCCTGCGGGAGGGTTACTAGCCAAAAACATTCAGTACTTC. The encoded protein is CASSLAPAGGLLAKNIQYF.

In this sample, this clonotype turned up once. CDR3: CASSLPGLAAYEQYF. In DNA form, the CDR3 reads TGCGCCAGCAGCCTACCGGGACTAGCGGCCTACGAGCAGTACTTC. The chain links TRBV5-1 to TRBJ2-7; 11 nucleotides agree with TRBD2. There are 15 residues in the CDR3. V dropped 4 bases and J dropped 2; count of bases not matched to a gene: 5. From germline, CDR1 is SGHRS and CDR2 YFSETQ. Using reference TRBV5-1 and TRBJ2-7 for the parts outside the CDR3, the full variable domain is KAGVTQTPRYLIKTRGQQVTLSCSPISGHRSVSWYQQTPGQGLQFLFEYFSETQRNKGNFPGRFSGRQFSNSRSEMNVSTLELGDSALYLCASSLPGLAAYEQYFGPGTRLTVT.

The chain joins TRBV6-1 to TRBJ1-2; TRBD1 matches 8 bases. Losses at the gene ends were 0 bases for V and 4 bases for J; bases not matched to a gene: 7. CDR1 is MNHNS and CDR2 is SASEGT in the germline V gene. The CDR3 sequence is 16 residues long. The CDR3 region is CASSEAPDRGGYGYTF. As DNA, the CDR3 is TGTGCCAGCAGTGAAGCGCCAGACAGGGGAGGCTATGGCTACACCTTC.

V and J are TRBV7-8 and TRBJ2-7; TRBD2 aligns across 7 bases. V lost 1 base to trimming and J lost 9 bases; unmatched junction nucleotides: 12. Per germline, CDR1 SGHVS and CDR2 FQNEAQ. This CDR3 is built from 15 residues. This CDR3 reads CASSLGDYGARGQYF. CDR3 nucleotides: TGTGCCAGCAGCTTAGGGGACTACGGGGCGAGGGGGCAGTACTTC.

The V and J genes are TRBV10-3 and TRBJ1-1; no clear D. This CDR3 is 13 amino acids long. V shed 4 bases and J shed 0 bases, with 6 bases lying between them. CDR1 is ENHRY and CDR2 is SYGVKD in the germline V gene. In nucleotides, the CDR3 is TGTGCCATCAGTGTTCGGTTGAACACTGAAGCTTTCTTT. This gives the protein CAISVRLNTEAFF.

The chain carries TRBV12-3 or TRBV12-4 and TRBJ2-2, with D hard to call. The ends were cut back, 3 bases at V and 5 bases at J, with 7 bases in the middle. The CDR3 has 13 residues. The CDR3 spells CASSFLVTGELFF. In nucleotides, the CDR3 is TGTGCCAGCAGTTTCCTCGTTACCGGGGAGCTGTTTTTT.

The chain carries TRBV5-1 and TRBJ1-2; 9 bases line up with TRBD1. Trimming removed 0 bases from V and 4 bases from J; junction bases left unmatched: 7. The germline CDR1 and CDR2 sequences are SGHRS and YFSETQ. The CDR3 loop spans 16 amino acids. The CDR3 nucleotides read TGCGCCAGCAGCTTGGTAACGGACAGGGGTTCCTATGGCTACACCTTC. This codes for CASSLVTDRGSYGYTF.

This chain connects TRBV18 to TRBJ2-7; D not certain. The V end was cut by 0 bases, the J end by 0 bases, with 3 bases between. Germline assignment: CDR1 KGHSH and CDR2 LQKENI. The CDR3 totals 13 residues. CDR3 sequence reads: CASSPPDSYEQYF. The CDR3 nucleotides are TGTGCCAGCTCACCACCGGACTCCTACGAGCAGTACTTC.

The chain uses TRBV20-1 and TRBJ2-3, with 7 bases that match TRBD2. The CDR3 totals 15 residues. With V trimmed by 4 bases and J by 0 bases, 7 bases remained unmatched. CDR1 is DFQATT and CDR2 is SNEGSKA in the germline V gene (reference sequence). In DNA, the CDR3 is TGCAGTGCTACCGAACCAGCGGGAAGCACAGATACGCAGTATTTT. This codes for CSATEPAGSTDTQYF.